The 18 T cell receptor beta chains given below trace back to one sample, sequenced in a study of STAT5B mutations in CD4+ large granular lymphocyte leukemia. The assay was immunoSEQ multiplex PCR, and TCRdb's table has in-frame clones only and misses some. The table shows just over 40,000 clones, with around 84% occurring only once. The sequencing sample was made of CD4+ T cells from blood buffy coats. These receptors were collected from a human donor in good health.

The rearrangement uses TRBV29-1 and TRBJ2-3; 12 nucleotides align to TRBD2. Unmatched junction bases numbered 5, after V lost 4 bases and J lost 3 bases. Germline lookup yields CDR1 SQVTM and CDR2 ANQGSEA. This CDR3 contains 15 residues. This CDR3 is CSVASLAGGTDTQYF. CDR3 nucleotides: TGCAGCGTTGCTTCGCTAGCGGGAGGGACAGATACGCAGTATTTT.

The chain joins TRBV4-1 to TRBJ2-6; D is unresolved. From germline, CDR1 is MGHRA and CDR2 YSYEKL. Trimming pared 1 base from V and 2 bases from J, leaving 0 bases between. CDR3 length: 13 residues. The CDR3 loop is CASSQAGANVLTF. The CDR3 DNA follows: TGCGCCAGCAGCCAAGCTGGGGCCAACGTCCTGACTTTC.

The chain is built from TRBV7-9 and TRBJ1-3; D not certain. CDR3 size: 13 residues. Trimming shortened V by 4 bases and J by 0 bases, and 4 bases separated the two germline ends. CDR1 is SEHNR, CDR2 FQNEAQ, per germline (reference sequence). The CDR3 spells CASSSYSGNTIYF. For the CDR3, the DNA is TGTGCCAGCAGCTCCTACTCTGGAAACACCATATATTTT.

This clone was detected only once. V is TRBV15 and J is TRBJ1-1, with D possibly matching TRBD1 (5 bases). This CDR3 has 19 residues. Trimming removed 0 bases at V and 4 bases at J, with 24 bases between. Germline V gene sequence: CDR1 LNHNV, CDR2 YYDKDF (reference sequence). CDR3 sequence reads: CATSREGLPTYPISTEAFF. The CDR3, as DNA: TGTGCCACCAGCAGAGAGGGGCTCCCTACTTACCCAATAAGCACTGAAGCTTTCTTT.

The rearrangement uses TRBV5-4 and TRBJ2-2, with a possible D match to TRBD2 (6 bases). This CDR3 comprises 15 residues. The ends were cut back, 1 base at V and 9 bases at J, with 16 bases in the middle. CDR1 and CDR2 from the germline V gene are SGHNT and YYREEE (reference sequence). The CDR3 coding sequence is TGTGCCAGCAGCTTGATTTCGGAGGGACCCAGGGAGCTGTTTTTT. It specifies CASSLISEGPRELFF.

The chain combines TRBV19 with TRBJ2-7; D uncertain. This CDR3 is built from 13 residues. Germline V CDR1 and CDR2: LNHDA, SQIVND (reference sequence). V lost 3 bases and J lost 4, with 10 bases in between. CDR3 protein: CASSIVGKYEQYF. The CDR3 nucleotides are TGTGCCAGTAGTATCGTAGGGAAATACGAGCAGTACTTC.

The chain couples TRBV2 to TRBJ1-2; a weak D match, TRBD1 (5 bases). Trimming took 6 bases from V and 6 from J, leaving 8 bases between them. CDR1 SNHLY and CDR2 FYNNEI come from the germline V gene. The CDR3 has 11 amino acids. This chain's CDR3 is CASRGVHGYTF. The CDR3 region has the DNA TGTGCCAGCAGGGGGGTTCATGGCTACACCTTC.

The genes are TRBV5-8 and TRBJ1-3; D perhaps matches TRBD1 (5 bases). Looked up from germline, CDR1 is SGHTS and CDR2 is YDEGEE. This CDR3 region has 15 residues. V was cut by 4 bases and J by 0 bases, with 11 bases left in between. CDR3 sequence (DNA): TGTGCCAGCAGCCCGGGACGGACCTCTGGAAACACCATATATTTT. It translates to CASSPGRTSGNTIYF.

The V and J genes are TRBV28 and TRBJ1-4; the D gene is possibly TRBD1 (6 bases). V lost 7 bases to trimming and J lost 5 bases, with 14 bases between them. CDR1 is MDHEN, CDR2 SYDVKM, per germline. The CDR3 spans 14 residues. The CDR3 sequence: CASTAPDRNEKLFF. The CDR3, as DNA: TGTGCCAGCACCGCACCCGACAGGAATGAAAAACTGTTTTTT.

V gene TRBV7-2 combines with J gene TRBJ2-7; D unresolved. Germline-derived CDR1 and CDR2 are SGHTA and FQGNSA. The CDR3 totals 15 residues. V dropped 5 bases and J dropped 7 bases, with 21 bases sitting between them. The CDR3 sequence is CASSPHLGTNEEQYF. The CDR3 coding sequence is TGTGCCAGCAGCCCCCACCTGGGCACCAACGAGGAGCAGTACTTC.

This clone was observed a single time. The CDR3 sequence is CASSLKGTGANVLTF. In DNA form, the CDR3 reads TGTGCCAGCAGCTTAAAGGGAACTGGGGCCAACGTCCTGACTTTC. The chain joins TRBV13 to TRBJ2-6; no definite D call. CDR1 is PRHDT, CDR2 FYEKMQ, per germline (reference sequence). The CDR3 is made up of 15 amino acids. V lost 2 bases, J lost 2 bases, and 7 bases lay in between.

The gene calls are TRBV28 and TRBJ2-5; D is undetermined. There are 13 residues in the CDR3. Trimming took 5 bases from V and 4 from J, leaving 11 bases between them. Per germline, CDR1 MDHEN and CDR2 SYDVKM. The CDR3 loop reads CASSPYIRETQYF. In DNA, the CDR3 is TGTGCCAGCAGTCCCTATATCCGAGAGACCCAGTACTTC.

V gene TRBV28 combines with J gene TRBJ2-3, with 8 nucleotides matching TRBD2. V was clipped by 8 bases and J by 4 bases; unmatched bases: 5. Looked up from germline, CDR1 is MDHEN and CDR2 is SYDVKM. The CDR3 is made up of 13 amino acids. CDR3: CASSGGLADTQYF. The DNA of the CDR3 is TGTGCCAGCTCGGGAGGGCTTGCAGATACGCAGTATTTT.

This clone was recorded once. The chain employs TRBV28 and TRBJ2-7; D possibly matches TRBD1 or TRBD2 (5 bases each). Trimming took off 5 bases at V and 11 bases at J, with 16 bases between the two ends. Germline V gene lookup returns CDR1 MDHEN and CDR2 SYDVKM. The CDR3 sequence is 12 residues long. The CDR3 protein is CASSPAGGREYF. CDR3 sequence (DNA): TGTGCCAGCAGTCCGGCGGGCGGCAGGGAGTACTTC.

This clone has a single count. The chain is built from TRBV13 and TRBJ2-1; D is ambiguous. Germline-derived CDR1 and CDR2 are PRHDT and FYEKMQ (reference sequence). V was shortened by 5 bases and J by 8 bases, with 7 bases between the two germline ends. The CDR3 loop spans 11 amino acids. CDR3 sequence reads: CASSVVDEQFF. The CDR3 nucleotides are TGTGCCAGCAGCGTGGTGGATGAGCAGTTCTTC.

This chain connects TRBV10-2 to TRBJ1-3, with 8 bases lining up with TRBD1. The ends lost 6 bases at V and 2 bases at J; junction bases unmatched: 6. Germline values: CDR1 WSHSY, CDR2 SAAADI. CDR3 length: 15 residues. The CDR3 sequence is CASSRQGSAGNTIYF. The CDR3 DNA is TGCGCCAGCAGCAGACAGGGGTCGGCTGGAAACACCATATATTTT.

The chain couples TRBV30 to TRBJ2-1; possible D gene TRBD2, 5 bases. Germline-derived CDR1 and CDR2 are GTSNPN and SVGIG (reference sequence). This CDR3 has 13 residues. V lost 4 bases and J 4 bases, leaving 11 bases between the germline ends. CDR3 coding DNA: TGTGCCTGGACCCTAGCTTTTTACAATGAGCAGTTCTTC. This encodes CAWTLAFYNEQFF.

This clone was seen just once. J is TRBJ2-2 and V is TRBV4-1, with 9 bases fitting TRBD1. Per germline, CDR1 MGHRA and CDR2 YSYEKL. Losses at the gene ends were 2 bases for V and 7 bases for J; bases not matched to a gene: 14. This CDR3 contains 18 residues. The CDR3 protein is CASSQSPGTGREYGELFF. The CDR3 coding sequence is TGCGCCAGCAGCCAATCCCCCGGGACAGGGAGGGAGTACGGGGAGCTGTTTTTT.